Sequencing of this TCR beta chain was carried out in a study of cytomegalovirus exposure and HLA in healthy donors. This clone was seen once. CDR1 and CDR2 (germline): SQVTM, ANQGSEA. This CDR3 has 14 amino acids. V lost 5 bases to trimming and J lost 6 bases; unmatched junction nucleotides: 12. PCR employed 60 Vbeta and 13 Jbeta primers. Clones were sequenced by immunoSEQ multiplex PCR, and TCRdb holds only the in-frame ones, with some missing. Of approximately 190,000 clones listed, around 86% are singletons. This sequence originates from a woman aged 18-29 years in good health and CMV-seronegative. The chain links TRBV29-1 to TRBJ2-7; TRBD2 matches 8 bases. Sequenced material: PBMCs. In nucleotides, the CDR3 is TGCAGCGTTATGGCTAGCGGGTTAGGTCGCGAGCAGTACTTC. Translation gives CSVMASGLGREQYF.